The present T cell receptor (beta chain) was sequenced within a study of T cells in Graves' hyperthyroidism and ophthalmopathy. At least ten counts were recorded for this clonotype. Its specificity is not known. It was RNA transcripts that yielded the amplified TCR beta CDR3 regions. In the first-round RT-PCR of the TCR CDR3, the HTBI primer set was used. TCRdb ran MiXCR on the multiplex PCR reads and lists one entry per CDR3 protein. Of roughly 560,000 distinct CDR3 sequences listed, 14% to 15% were seen once; the top ten hold approximately 4.2%. Study conclusions and caveats: Most thyroid-expanded clonotypes above 0.001 were also found in blood.

Material: blood. The TCR comes from a woman aged 40 to 50 with Graves' ophthalmopathy.

The CDR3 loop reads CASSESLSGTVNTEAFF. CDR3 coding DNA: TGCGCCAGCAGCGAAAGCCTATCCGGGACAGTGAACACTGAAGCTTTCTTT. V gene TRBV4-1 combines with J gene TRBJ1-1; TRBD1 matches 7 bases. In germline, CDR1 is MGHRA, CDR2 YSYEKL. This CDR3 region has 17 residues. Trimming took 5 bases from V and 0 from J; bases not matched to a gene: 12.